This TCR beta chain is from a study of blood T cell repertoires in COVID-19. Study summary: COVID-19 samples, acute and convalescent, were from the United States, Italy and Spain. PBMCs, B-cell-depleted T cells, or T cells were the source of the cDNA or gDNA that made up the material.

The authors' processing: Researchers report that nucleated cell counts were estimated from reference gene primer amplification. Assay used: immunoSEQ multiplex PCR; TCRdb lists only in-frame clones, some missing. That table gives V, J and clone size, and the DNA gave D and trimming. The sample carries 250,000 to 300,000 clones, 80% to 90% recorded once. V dropped 5 bases and J dropped 0 bases, with 13 bases sitting between them. Germline CDR1 and CDR2: SGHAT and FQNNGV. This CDR3 is 15 amino acids long. Specimen: peripheral blood. The receptor was derived from a man aged 40-50 years with acute or convalescent COVID-19. The chain is built from TRBV11-2 and TRBJ1-2; tentative D call: TRBD1 (5 bases). CDR3 sequence: CASSAGRLTNYGYTF. The CDR3 DNA follows: TGTGCCAGCAGCGCGGGACGGTTGACTAACTATGGCTACACCTTC.